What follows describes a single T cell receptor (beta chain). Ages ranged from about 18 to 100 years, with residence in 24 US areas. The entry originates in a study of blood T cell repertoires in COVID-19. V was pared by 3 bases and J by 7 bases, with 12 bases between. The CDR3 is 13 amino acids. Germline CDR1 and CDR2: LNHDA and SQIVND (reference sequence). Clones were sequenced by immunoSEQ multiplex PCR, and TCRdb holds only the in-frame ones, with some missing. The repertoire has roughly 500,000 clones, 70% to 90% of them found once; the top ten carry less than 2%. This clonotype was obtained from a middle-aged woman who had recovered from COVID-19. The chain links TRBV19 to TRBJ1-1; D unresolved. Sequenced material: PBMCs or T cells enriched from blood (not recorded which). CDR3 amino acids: CASSIKAGVEAFF. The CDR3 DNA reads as TGTGCCAGTAGTATTAAGGCAGGCGTTGAAGCTTTCTTT.